This T cell receptor (beta chain) was recovered during a study of blood T cell repertoires in COVID-19. About the research overall: Material from acute and convalescent COVID-19 was sourced from the United States, Italy and Spain. The cDNA or gDNA used as material had been derived from T cells, B-cell-depleted T cells, or PBMCs.

Germline loops: CDR1 SGHVS, CDR2 FQNEAQ. V gave up 3 bases and J gave up 3 bases; unmatched junction bases: 5. There are 15 residues in the CDR3. In the authors' workflow: By means of reference gene primer amplification, nucleated cell counts were estimated. Some clones are missing from TCRdb's copy, which holds only in-frame ones; the method was immunoSEQ multiplex PCR. The DNA was the basis for D and trimming; V, J and clone size are from that table. The sample yields hundreds of thousands of clones, 89% seen once. The TCR sequence derives from a man aged 60 to 69 who had recovered from COVID-19. Sequencing was performed on peripheral blood. The chain carries TRBV7-8 and TRBJ1-5; 7 bases map to TRBD1. The CDR3 DNA reads as TGTGCCAGCAGCTTGATCGGGACAGTCAATCAGCCCCAGCATTTT. It codes for CASSLIGTVNQPQHF.